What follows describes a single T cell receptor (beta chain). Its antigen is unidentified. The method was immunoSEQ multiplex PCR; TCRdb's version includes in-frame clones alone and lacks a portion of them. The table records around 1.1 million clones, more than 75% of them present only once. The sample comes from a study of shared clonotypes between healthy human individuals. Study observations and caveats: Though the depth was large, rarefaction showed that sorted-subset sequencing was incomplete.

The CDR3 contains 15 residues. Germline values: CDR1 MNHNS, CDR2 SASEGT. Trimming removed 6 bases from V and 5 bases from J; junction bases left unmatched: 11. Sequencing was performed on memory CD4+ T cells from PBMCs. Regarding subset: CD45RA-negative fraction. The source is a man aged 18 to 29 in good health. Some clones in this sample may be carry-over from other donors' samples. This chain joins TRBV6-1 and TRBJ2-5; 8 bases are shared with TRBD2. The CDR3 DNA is TGTGCCAGCAGGTTTAGCGGGACGAAAGGGGAGACCCAGTACTTC. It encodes CASRFSGTKGETQYF.